The clone carrying this T cell receptor (beta chain) occurred a few times. The CDR3 is 15 amino acids. In germline, CDR1 is SGHDT, CDR2 YYEEEE. V dropped 3 bases and J dropped 2; count of bases not matched to a gene: 4. This sample is part of a study of cytomegalovirus exposure and HLA in healthy donors. 60 Vbeta and 13 Jbeta primers were used in PCR. The method was immunoSEQ multiplex PCR; TCRdb's version includes in-frame clones alone and lacks a portion of them. Among about 130,000 clones listed, roughly 68% were seen once. The chain has TRBV5-6 and TRBJ2-1; the match to TRBD2 covers 8 bases. The specimen was PBMCs. This receptor was taken from a woman between 45 and 65 years old in good health and CMV-seropositive. Here the CDR3 reads CASSSGGEAYNEQFF. CDR3 nucleotides: TGTGCCAGCAGCTCGGGAGGGGAGGCCTACAATGAGCAGTTCTTC.